The rows below give T cell receptor beta chains drawn from one sample of a study of human T cells and chemical hapten exposure. TCRdb passed the RACE reads through MiXCR, listing each CDR3 protein once. The data hold some 400,000 distinct CDR3 sequences, with approximately 5.1% observed a single time. Here the sequenced sample was whole blood, taken in connection with sensitization to the hapten diphenylcyclopropenone (DPC). These receptors came from a woman aged 45-65 years with alopecia areata. Some clones in this sample may be carry-over from other donors' samples. The CDR3 runs from the conserved cysteine through the conserved F or W. The order of the fields is clone size, D gene, J gene, V gene, CDR3 DNA, CDR3 protein. The D gene is left open where the match is weak. Only part of the rows carry a size: once, few, many, or a class if the clone is expanded.

>many|.|TRBJ2-4|TRBV5-1
TGCGCCAGCAGCCCCTACCCCCAGGGAAACATTCAGTACTTC
CASSPYPQGNIQYF
>.|TRBD1|TRBJ2-3|TRBV14
TGTGCCAGCAGCCAAGTTGCACAGGGGATGGATACGCAGTATTTT
CASSQVAQGMDTQYF
>.|.|TRBJ1-4|TRBV6-6
TGTGCCAGCAGTTCCCAGGGTTATGTGGAAAAACTGTTTTTT
CASSSQGYVEKLFF
>many|.|TRBJ2-5|TRBV4-1
TGCGCCAGCAGCCAAGATAGTGTACCGGTGGAGACCCAGTACTTC
CASSQDSVPVETQYF
>many|.|TRBJ1-5|TRBV6-6
TGTGCCAGCAGTCAGGATTATAGCAATCAGCCCCAGCATTTT
CASSQDYSNQPQHF
>.|.|TRBJ1-1|TRBV12-3/TRBV12-4
TGTGCCAGCAGTTTTGAATCCCACGCTTTCTTT
CASSFESHAFF
>.|TRBD2|TRBJ2-7|TRBV3-1
TGTGCCAGCAGCCTTGTGACTAGCAGATACTACGAGCAGTACTTC
CASSLVTSRYYEQYF
>.|.|TRBJ1-5|TRBV27
TGTGCCAGCAGTCAGGGGCAAGCTCAGCCCCAGCATTTT
CASSQGQAQPQHF
>many|.|TRBJ2-1|TRBV28
TGTGCCAGCAGTTTACCCCCGTTTCGCAATGAGCAGTTCTTC
CASSLPPFRNEQFF
>.|.|TRBJ1-1|TRBV6-5
TGTGCCAGCAGTTACTCTACAGGGTTCAACACTGAAGCTTTCTTT
CASSYSTGFNTEAFF
>many|TRBD2|TRBJ2-1|TRBV24-1
TGTGCCACCAGTGATTTGCATTCCGGACTAGCGGGGTACAATGAGCAGTTCTTC
CATSDLHSGLAGYNEQFF
>.|.|TRBJ1-2|TRBV6-1
TGTGCCAGCAGTGAAGGGACAGCCTTTAACTATGGCTACACCTTC
CASSEGTAFNYGYTF
>many|.|TRBJ2-3|TRBV6-6
TGTGCCAGCAGTTACTGGGATACGCAGTATTTT
CASSYWDTQYF
>many|TRBD1|TRBJ2-1|TRBV9
TGTGCCAGCAGCGTAGGTGGGACAGCGAATGAGCAGTTCTTC
CASSVGGTANEQFF
>many|.|TRBJ2-1|TRBV27
TGTGCCACCATGGGACTTACGGCCATGGATGAGCAGTTCTTC
CATMGLTAMDEQFF
>many|.|TRBJ2-7|TRBV29-1
TGCAGCGTTACCGGTTTCTCCTACGAGCAGTACTTC
CSVTGFSYEQYF
>many|.|TRBJ1-1|TRBV2
TGTGCCAGCAGTCTGGGTAGGGCCACTGAAGCTTTCTTT
CASSLGRATEAFF
>many|.|TRBJ2-7|TRBV3-1
TGTGCCAGCAGCCATGGTCTCGGGGACGAGCAGTACTTC
CASSHGLGDEQYF
>many|.|TRBJ2-1|TRBV7-9
TGTGCCAGCAGCTTAGGCCGACTAGAGCAGTTCTTC
CASSLGRLEQFF
>many|TRBD1|TRBJ2-5|TRBV7-2
TGTGCCAGCAGCAGGGACAGGGGAAATCAAGAGACCCAGTACTTC
CASSRDRGNQETQYF
>many|.|TRBJ2-2|TRBV28
TGTGCCAGCAGTCCCGACAGGCGTTTGGCCGGGGAGCTGTTTTTT
CASSPDRRLAGELFF
>.|TRBD2|TRBJ2-1|TRBV9
TGTGCCAGCAGCGGGGGAGGGACCTTCAACAATGAGCAGTTCTTC
CASSGGGTFNNEQFF
>few|TRBD1|TRBJ1-2|TRBV29-1
TGCAGCGTTGAAGCGGAAGGACAGGAAGCTAACTATGGCTACACCTTC
CSVEAEGQEANYGYTF
>many|TRBD1|TRBJ1-1|TRBV4-1
TGCGCCGGCGGGAGGGGGCAAGCCACTGAAGCTTTCTTT
CAGGRGQATEAFF
>.|.|TRBJ1-1|TRBV5-1
TGCGCCAGCAGCTTGGGCCGGGAAGGTGAAGCTTTCTTT
CASSLGREGEAFF
>few|.|TRBJ2-1|TRBV3-1
TGTGCCAGCAGCCAAGAATTTCCAGGGGCTCCTACCAATGAGCAGTTCTTC
CASSQEFPGAPTNEQFF
>many|TRBD1|TRBJ2-7|TRBV4-1
TGCGCCAGCGGACACCTCCCGGGACAGTACTACGAGCAGTACTTC
CASGHLPGQYYEQYF
>many|TRBD1|TRBJ2-6|TRBV28
TGTGCCAGCAGTCCTCACAGGGGGCCTGGGGCCAACGTCCTGACTTTC
CASSPHRGPGANVLTF
>.|.|TRBJ1-5|TRBV15
TGTGCCACCGGGCAGCCCCAGCATTTT
CATGQPQHF
>few|.|TRBJ1-1|TRBV20-1
TGCAGTGCTAGGACAGCCGAAGCTTTCTTT
CSARTAEAFF
>few|TRBD1|TRBJ2-1|TRBV12-5
TGTGCTAGTGGCCTTACCGGGACAGTTGATGAGCAGTTCTTC
CASGLTGTVDEQFF
>many|.|TRBJ2-3|TRBV7-2
TGTGCCAGCAGCTCACAGACTTCCACAGATACGCAGTATTTT
CASSSQTSTDTQYF
>few|TRBD2|TRBJ2-1|TRBV19
TGTGCCAGTAGTACCTCTAGCGGTTCCTACAATGAGCAGTTCTTC
CASSTSSGSYNEQFF
>few|.|TRBJ1-5|TRBV7-6
TGTGCCAGCAGCTTGGGGGAGGATCAGCCCCAGCATTTT
CASSLGEDQPQHF
>.|TRBD1|TRBJ1-5|TRBV6-6
TGTGCCAGCAGTTACTCAGGGGGCGAAATTCAGCCCCAGCATTTT
CASSYSGGEIQPQHF
>.|TRBD2|TRBJ2-4|TRBV20-1
TGCAGTCTGAGCGGGGGGGCTATCAAAAACATTCAGTACTTC
CSLSGGAIKNIQYF
>many|TRBD1|TRBJ1-1|TRBV2
TGTGCCAGCGGCGGACAGGGGGTTGGGGGCACTGAAGCTTTCTTT
CASGGQGVGGTEAFF